This is a list of T cell receptor beta chains from one sample in a study of blood T cell repertoires in COVID-19. Some clones are missing from TCRdb's copy, which holds only in-frame ones; the method was immunoSEQ multiplex PCR. Altogether over 400,000 clones are present, 70% to 90% being singletons, with the ten largest covering 7% to 10%. Input material: PBMCs or T cells enriched from blood (not recorded which). The origin of the receptors is a woman in her fifties or sixties who had recovered from COVID-19. Both conserved end residues are part of each CDR3. Fields, in order: J gene, V gene, D gene, clone size, CDR3 protein, CDR3 DNA. A D gene is named only where the DNA matches it firmly. Expanded clones get a size class; other rows say once, few or many, or leave the size out.

j_gene: TRBJ1-1
v_gene: TRBV4-1
d_gene: NA
abundance: NA
CDR3aa: CASSQGRDANTEAFF
CDR3nt: TGCGCCAGCAGCCAAGGACGGGATGCTAACACTGAAGCTTTCTTT

j_gene: TRBJ2-2
v_gene: TRBV19
d_gene: NA
abundance: NA
CDR3aa: CASSILGQTNTGELFF
CDR3nt: TGTGCCAGTAGTATTTTGGGACAAACGAACACCGGGGAGCTGTTTTTT

j_gene: TRBJ2-1
v_gene: TRBV7-9
d_gene: TRBD2
abundance: NA
CDR3aa: CASSWRGATEQFF
CDR3nt: TGTGCCAGCAGCTGGCGGGGGGCAACTGAGCAGTTCTTC

j_gene: TRBJ2-5
v_gene: TRBV27
d_gene: TRBD2
abundance: NA
CDR3aa: CASSLRRGASETQYF
CDR3nt: TGTGCCAGCAGTTTAAGGCGGGGGGCAAGCGAGACCCAGTACTTC

j_gene: TRBJ2-5
v_gene: TRBV7-2
d_gene: TRBD2
abundance: NA
CDR3aa: CASMTGLAGETQYF
CDR3nt: TGTGCCAGCATGACGGGACTAGCAGGAGAGACCCAGTACTTC

j_gene: TRBJ1-6
v_gene: TRBV24-1
d_gene: NA
abundance: NA
CDR3aa: CATRQPPDNSPLHF
CDR3nt: TGTGCCACCAGACAGCCTCCGGATAATTCACCCCTCCACTTT

j_gene: TRBJ1-6
v_gene: TRBV2
d_gene: NA
abundance: NA
CDR3aa: CASNRVGSPLHF
CDR3nt: TGTGCCAGCAACAGGGTCGGGTCACCCCTCCACTTT

j_gene: TRBJ1-2
v_gene: TRBV2
d_gene: NA
abundance: NA
CDR3aa: CASTTLGGTRSFGGYTF
CDR3nt: TGTGCCAGCACTACCTTGGGGGGGACGAGGAGTTTTGGTGGCTACACCTTC

j_gene: TRBJ2-1
v_gene: TRBV28
d_gene: NA
abundance: NA
CDR3aa: CASSSPNDDEEFF
CDR3nt: TGTGCCAGCAGTTCCCCTAACGATGACGAGGAGTTCTTC

j_gene: TRBJ2-3
v_gene: TRBV2
d_gene: NA
abundance: NA
CDR3aa: CASRRMPFTDTQYF
CDR3nt: TGTGCCAGCAGGAGGATGCCGTTCACAGATACGCAGTATTTT

j_gene: TRBJ2-7
v_gene: TRBV2
d_gene: TRBD1
abundance: few
CDR3aa: CASSTGTGLGYEQYF
CDR3nt: TGTGCCAGCAGCACCGGGACAGGCCTCGGGTACGAGCAGTACTTC

j_gene: TRBJ1-5
v_gene: TRBV6-5
d_gene: NA
abundance: NA
CDR3aa: CATTSGDSNQPQHF
CDR3nt: TGTGCCACTACGAGCGGGGATAGCAATCAGCCCCAGCATTTT

j_gene: TRBJ2-2
v_gene: TRBV5-6
d_gene: NA
abundance: NA
CDR3aa: CASSLSWRQQTGELFF
CDR3nt: TGTGCCAGCAGCTTGAGTTGGAGACAGCAAACCGGGGAGCTGTTTTTT

j_gene: TRBJ2-3
v_gene: TRBV12-3/TRBV12-4
d_gene: NA
abundance: NA
CDR3aa: CASSVRYTDTQYF
CDR3nt: TGTGCCAGCAGTGTCAGATATACAGATACGCAGTATTTT

j_gene: TRBJ2-5
v_gene: TRBV7-6
d_gene: NA
abundance: NA
CDR3aa: CASSLGGSAETQYF
CDR3nt: TGTGCCAGCAGCTTAGGAGGGAGCGCAGAGACCCAGTACTTC

j_gene: TRBJ1-6
v_gene: TRBV5-4
d_gene: TRBD1
abundance: few
CDR3aa: CASSLDRGRSPLHF
CDR3nt: TGTGCCAGCAGCCTCGACAGGGGGCGGTCACCCCTCCACTTT

j_gene: TRBJ2-2
v_gene: TRBV11-2
d_gene: NA
abundance: NA
CDR3aa: CASSLEVTSTGELFF
CDR3nt: TGTGCCAGCAGCTTAGAGGTGACTAGCACCGGGGAGCTGTTTTTT

j_gene: TRBJ1-1
v_gene: TRBV11-3
d_gene: NA
abundance: NA
CDR3aa: CASSRRSTGPTEAFF
CDR3nt: TGTGCCAGCAGCCGCCGATCCACCGGTCCAACTGAAGCTTTCTTT

j_gene: TRBJ2-4
v_gene: TRBV6-5
d_gene: TRBD1
abundance: NA
CDR3aa: CASSYLGQGYF
CDR3nt: TGTGCCAGCAGTTATTTGGGACAGGGGTACTTC

j_gene: TRBJ2-7
v_gene: TRBV11-3
d_gene: NA
abundance: once
CDR3aa: CASSSQGILYEQYF
CDR3nt: TGTGCCAGCAGCTCCCAGGGGATTCTCTACGAGCAGTACTTC

j_gene: TRBJ1-1
v_gene: TRBV27
d_gene: TRBD1
abundance: NA
CDR3aa: CASGQGAGNTEAFF
CDR3nt: TGTGCCAGTGGACAGGGGGCAGGGAACACTGAAGCTTTCTTT

j_gene: TRBJ1-1
v_gene: TRBV12-3/TRBV12-4
d_gene: NA
abundance: NA
CDR3aa: CASSWAVNTEAFF
CDR3nt: TGTGCCAGCAGTTGGGCAGTAAACACTGAAGCTTTCTTT

j_gene: TRBJ1-6
v_gene: TRBV3-1/TRBV3-2
d_gene: TRBD1
abundance: few
CDR3aa: CASSQGQGAYSPLHF
CDR3nt: TGTGCCAGCAGCCAAGGACAGGGGGCGTATTCACCCCTCCACTTT

j_gene: TRBJ2-7
v_gene: TRBV6-5
d_gene: TRBD1
abundance: once
CDR3aa: CASSYSGPGGTYEQYF
CDR3nt: TGTGCCAGCAGTTACTCGGGACCAGGGGGCACCTACGAGCAGTACTTC

j_gene: TRBJ1-3
v_gene: TRBV1
d_gene: NA
abundance: NA
CDR3aa: CTSSQEGDRELSSGNTIYF
CDR3nt: TGCACCAGCAGCCAAGAAGGGGACAGGGAACTGAGCTCTGGAAACACCATATATTTT

j_gene: TRBJ1-1
v_gene: TRBV3-1/TRBV3-2
d_gene: NA
abundance: NA
CDR3aa: CASSQDTGISAFF
CDR3nt: TGTGCCAGCAGCCAAGATACGGGGATCAGTGCTTTCTTT

j_gene: TRBJ2-7
v_gene: TRBV5-1
d_gene: TRBD1
abundance: once
CDR3aa: CASSLRAGGPREQYF
CDR3nt: TGCGCCAGCAGCTTGCGGGCAGGGGGCCCTAGGGAGCAGTACTTC

j_gene: TRBJ2-1
v_gene: TRBV12-3/TRBV12-4
d_gene: NA
abundance: NA
CDR3aa: CASSLSNEQFF
CDR3nt: TGTGCCAGCAGTCTATCCAATGAGCAGTTCTTC

j_gene: TRBJ1-4
v_gene: TRBV5-5
d_gene: NA
abundance: NA
CDR3aa: CASSSGGVREKLFF
CDR3nt: TGTGCCAGCAGCTCCGGGGGAGTCCGAGAAAAACTGTTTTTT

j_gene: TRBJ2-3
v_gene: TRBV19
d_gene: NA
abundance: NA
CDR3aa: CASGSIDTAPPQDTQYF
CDR3nt: TGTGCCAGTGGCTCAATAGACACTGCTCCCCCCCAAGATACGCAGTATTTT

j_gene: TRBJ1-1
v_gene: TRBV2
d_gene: NA
abundance: NA
CDR3aa: CASSDDRNTEAFF
CDR3nt: TGTGCCAGCAGCGACGACAGGAACACTGAAGCTTTCTTT

j_gene: TRBJ1-5
v_gene: TRBV19
d_gene: TRBD1
abundance: NA
CDR3aa: CASSMGTGSNQPQHF
CDR3nt: TGTGCCAGTAGTATGGGGACAGGGAGCAATCAGCCCCAGCATTTT

j_gene: TRBJ2-7
v_gene: TRBV12-5
d_gene: NA
abundance: NA
CDR3aa: CASGPIYEQYF
CDR3nt: TGTGCTAGTGGTCCTATCTACGAGCAGTACTTC

j_gene: TRBJ2-1
v_gene: TRBV7-8
d_gene: NA
abundance: NA
CDR3aa: CASSLIWLALYNEQFF
CDR3nt: TGTGCCAGCAGCCTAATCTGGCTAGCGTTATACAATGAGCAGTTCTTC

j_gene: TRBJ2-2
v_gene: TRBV5-1
d_gene: NA
abundance: NA
CDR3aa: CASSSSINTGELFF
CDR3nt: TGCGCCAGCAGCTCGTCTATTAACACCGGGGAGCTGTTTTTT

j_gene: TRBJ2-6
v_gene: TRBV24-1
d_gene: NA
abundance: NA
CDR3aa: CATSDSRGGANVLTF
CDR3nt: TGTGCCACCAGTGATTCAAGGGGGGGGGCCAACGTCCTGACTTTC

j_gene: TRBJ1-1
v_gene: TRBV27
d_gene: TRBD1
abundance: NA
CDR3aa: CASNRLDRVAEAFF
CDR3nt: TGTGCCAGCAACCGATTGGACAGGGTCGCTGAAGCTTTCTTT

j_gene: TRBJ2-2
v_gene: TRBV10-1
d_gene: TRBD2
abundance: NA
CDR3aa: CASSERGGPGELFF
CDR3nt: TGCGCCAGCAGTGAGCGGGGGGGCCCCGGGGAGCTGTTTTTT

j_gene: TRBJ1-1
v_gene: TRBV5-5
d_gene: NA
abundance: NA
CDR3aa: CASSFSLYVTEAFF
CDR3nt: TGTGCCAGCAGCTTTTCCCTATATGTCACTGAAGCTTTCTTT

j_gene: TRBJ2-5
v_gene: TRBV19
d_gene: NA
abundance: NA
CDR3aa: CASSESGTGRETQYF
CDR3nt: TGTGCCAGTAGTGAGTCCGGGACGGGGAGGGAGACCCAGTACTTC

j_gene: TRBJ2-3
v_gene: TRBV9
d_gene: NA
abundance: NA
CDR3aa: CASSAPGTDTQYF
CDR3nt: TGTGCCAGCAGCGCCCCGGGAACTGATACGCAGTATTTT

j_gene: TRBJ1-1
v_gene: TRBV30
d_gene: NA
abundance: NA
CDR3aa: CAWSVTGYTEAFF
CDR3nt: TGTGCCTGGAGTGTCACAGGGTACACTGAAGCTTTCTTT

j_gene: TRBJ2-3
v_gene: TRBV3-1/TRBV3-2
d_gene: NA
abundance: NA
CDR3aa: CASSQGPRTSDTQYF
CDR3nt: TGTGCCAGCAGCCAAGGTCCCCGGACTTCAGATACGCAGTATTTT

j_gene: TRBJ2-7
v_gene: TRBV18
d_gene: TRBD2
abundance: NA
CDR3aa: CASSPSGLAGDEQYF
CDR3nt: TGTGCCAGCTCACCCTCGGGACTAGCGGGGGACGAGCAGTACTTC

j_gene: TRBJ1-6
v_gene: TRBV30
d_gene: TRBD1
abundance: NA
CDR3aa: CAFKGASHYNSPLHF
CDR3nt: TGTGCCTTTAAGGGGGCTAGTCACTATAATTCACCCCTCCACTTT

j_gene: TRBJ1-2
v_gene: TRBV13
d_gene: NA
abundance: NA
CDR3aa: CASSFRGTNYGYTF
CDR3nt: TGTGCCAGCAGCTTTAGGGGAACTAACTATGGCTACACCTTC

j_gene: TRBJ1-1
v_gene: TRBV6-5
d_gene: NA
abundance: once
CDR3aa: CASRDSVAEAFF
CDR3nt: TGTGCCAGCAGAGACAGCGTCGCTGAAGCTTTCTTT

j_gene: TRBJ1-4
v_gene: TRBV11-2
d_gene: TRBD1
abundance: NA
CDR3aa: CASSAGTEAGKLFF
CDR3nt: TGTGCCAGCAGCGCCGGGACAGAGGCTGGAAAACTGTTTTTT

j_gene: TRBJ2-7
v_gene: TRBV2
d_gene: NA
abundance: NA
CDR3aa: CASRGQIIPEQYF
CDR3nt: TGTGCCTCCAGAGGACAAATTATTCCTGAGCAGTACTTC

j_gene: TRBJ2-7
v_gene: TRBV27
d_gene: TRBD2
abundance: NA
CDR3aa: CASSLSGLAGSYEQYF
CDR3nt: TGTGCCAGCAGTTTATCGGGTCTAGCGGGGTCCTACGAGCAGTACTTC

j_gene: TRBJ1-4
v_gene: TRBV28
d_gene: NA
abundance: NA
CDR3aa: CASSSYRANEKLFF
CDR3nt: TGTGCCAGCAGTTCGTACCGGGCTAATGAAAAACTGTTTTTT

j_gene: TRBJ2-3
v_gene: TRBV11-3
d_gene: TRBD2
abundance: NA
CDR3aa: CASSPGLAGDTQYF
CDR3nt: TGTGCCAGCAGCCCGGGACTAGCGGGGGATACGCAGTATTTT

j_gene: TRBJ2-7
v_gene: TRBV2
d_gene: NA
abundance: NA
CDR3aa: CASSEAAGRSYEQYF
CDR3nt: TGTGCCAGCAGTGAAGCGGCGGGGAGGTCCTACGAGCAGTACTTC

j_gene: TRBJ2-4
v_gene: TRBV28
d_gene: NA
abundance: NA
CDR3aa: CASSLGAGLTKNIQYF
CDR3nt: TGTGCCAGCAGTTTAGGTGCAGGGCTTACCAAAAACATTCAGTACTTC